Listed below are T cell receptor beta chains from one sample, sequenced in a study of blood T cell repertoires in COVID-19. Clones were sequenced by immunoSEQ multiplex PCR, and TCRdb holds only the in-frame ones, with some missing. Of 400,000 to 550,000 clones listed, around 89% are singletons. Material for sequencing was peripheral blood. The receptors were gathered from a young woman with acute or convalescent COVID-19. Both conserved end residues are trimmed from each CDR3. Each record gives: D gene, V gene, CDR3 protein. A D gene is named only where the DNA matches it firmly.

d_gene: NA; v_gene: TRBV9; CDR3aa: ASSSGGAGNQPQH
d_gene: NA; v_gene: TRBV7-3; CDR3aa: ASSLNPGNMNTEAF
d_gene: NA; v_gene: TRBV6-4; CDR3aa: ASSVLGVEGNEQF
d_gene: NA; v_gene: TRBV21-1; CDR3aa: ASSIRRDSSGHGYT
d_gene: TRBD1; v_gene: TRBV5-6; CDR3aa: ASSWPGQGGRETQY
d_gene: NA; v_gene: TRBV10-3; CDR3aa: AISDRTGAYNEQF
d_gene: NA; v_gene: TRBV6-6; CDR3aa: ASSRQTGNTIY
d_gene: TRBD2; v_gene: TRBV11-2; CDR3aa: ASSVNLAGGPSEQF
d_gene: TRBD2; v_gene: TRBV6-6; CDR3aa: ASNVSGGKGTQY
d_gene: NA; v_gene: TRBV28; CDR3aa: ASSYGRTNSPLH
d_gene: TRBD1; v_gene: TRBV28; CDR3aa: ASRQGLGNTEAF
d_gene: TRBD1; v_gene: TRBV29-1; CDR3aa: SVEAGQGADEQF
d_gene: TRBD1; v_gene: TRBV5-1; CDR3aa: ASSRGQGGAEAF
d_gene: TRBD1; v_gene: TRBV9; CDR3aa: ASSTGTAYGYT
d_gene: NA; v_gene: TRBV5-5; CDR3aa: ASSFRGLHNEQF
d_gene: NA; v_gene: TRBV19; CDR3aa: ASTRSTNEKLF
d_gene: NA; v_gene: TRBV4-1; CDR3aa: ASSQDPWTRDEQY
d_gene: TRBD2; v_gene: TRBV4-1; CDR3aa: ASGRGGSYNEQF
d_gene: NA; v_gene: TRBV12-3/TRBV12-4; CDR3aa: ASSFLGAGELF
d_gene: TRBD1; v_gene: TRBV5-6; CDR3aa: ASRPTDRRDTQY
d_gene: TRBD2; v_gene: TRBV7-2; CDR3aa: ASSLEPPAGLRDEQF
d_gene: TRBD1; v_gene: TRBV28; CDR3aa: ASSSPGQGRSEQF
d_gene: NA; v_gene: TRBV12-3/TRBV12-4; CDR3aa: ASRYTGFEQY
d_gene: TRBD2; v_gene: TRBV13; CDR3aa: ASSPRLAGIADTQY
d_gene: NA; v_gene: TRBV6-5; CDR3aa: ASRETVRGNQPQH
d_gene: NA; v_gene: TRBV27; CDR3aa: ASSLRVGGTEAF
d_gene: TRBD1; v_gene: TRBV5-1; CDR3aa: ASSLGLVTGGYEQY
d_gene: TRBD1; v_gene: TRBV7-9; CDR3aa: ASSLERGPVEGIQY
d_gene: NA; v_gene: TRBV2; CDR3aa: ASRTGTRGGELF
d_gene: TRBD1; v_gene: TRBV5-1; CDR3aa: ASSATGTAESGYT
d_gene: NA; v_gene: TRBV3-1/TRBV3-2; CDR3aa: ASRQVGVDYGYT
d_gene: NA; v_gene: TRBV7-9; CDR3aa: ASSLASGFVEQF
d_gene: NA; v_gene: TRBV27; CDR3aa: ASSFNTAYEQY
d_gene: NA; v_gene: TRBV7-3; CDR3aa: ASSLTGGQEAF
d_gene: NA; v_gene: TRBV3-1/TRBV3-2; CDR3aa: ASSHTGFGEKLF
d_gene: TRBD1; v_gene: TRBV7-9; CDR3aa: ASSLVRQGSYEQY
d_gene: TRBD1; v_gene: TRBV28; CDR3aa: ASSPRGQGATGLF
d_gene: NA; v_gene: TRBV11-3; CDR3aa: ASSVGSRSGELF
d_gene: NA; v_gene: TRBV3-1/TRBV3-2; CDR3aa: ASSQDRGFGYT
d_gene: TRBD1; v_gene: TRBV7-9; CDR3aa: ASSDTDRLTGNTIY
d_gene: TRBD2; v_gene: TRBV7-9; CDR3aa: ASSPSGGGDTQY
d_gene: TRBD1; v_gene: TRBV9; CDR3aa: ASSVATGFLADTQY
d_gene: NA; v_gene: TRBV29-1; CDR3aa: SAGLLSGSTEAF
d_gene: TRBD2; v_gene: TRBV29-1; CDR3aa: SVDGTSGNPRETQY